This T cell receptor (beta chain) was sequenced for a study of T cell repertoires in cytomegalovirus infection. CDR1 and CDR2 (germline): MGHDK, SYGVNS. With 4 bases removed from V and 4 bases from J, the gap between germline ends came to 10 bases. The CDR3 covers 13 residues. TCRdb redid the calling of the reads with MiXCR, one entry per CDR3 protein. The data contain 200,000 to 300,000 distinct CDR3 sequences, approximately 6.7% of them singletons. The rearrangement joins TRBV25-1 to TRBJ1-1; a possible D gene is TRBD1 (5 bases). The material sequenced was PBMCs. This clonotype was sampled from a human donor in good health (CMV status not recorded). Some clones in this sample may be carry-over from other donors' samples. The chain's CDR3 is CASSVGGATEAFF. As DNA, the CDR3 is TGTGCCAGCAGTGTTGGAGGGGCCACTGAAGCTTTCTTT.